This passage covers 27 T cell receptor beta chains from one sample sequenced in a study of blood T cell repertoires in COVID-19. Produced via immunoSEQ multiplex PCR; TCRdb's table is partial and in-frame only. Of about half a million clones listed, roughly 89% are singletons. The sample taken for sequencing was peripheral blood. The source of these receptors is a man aged 18 to 29 with COVID-19, enrolled during active disease.

CDR3 DNA: TGTGCCAGCCGGGACACCTACAATGAGCAGTTCTTC. Translated, it gives CASRDTYNEQFF. The chain carries TRBV6-5 and TRBJ2-1; tentative D call: TRBD1 (6 bases). Trimming stripped 8 bases from V and 2 bases from J, with 7 bases between. The CDR3 loop spans 12 amino acids. Germline-derived CDR1 and CDR2 are MNHEY and SVGAGI.

The chain has TRBV15 and TRBJ2-2; 11 bases are shared with TRBD2. The J segment lost 3 bases and the V segment lost 1 base, leaving 10 bases of the junction unmatched. Germline V gene data show CDR1 as LNHNV and CDR2 as YYDKDF (reference sequence). The CDR3 has 19 residues. CDR3 region: CATSRGYLAGGVDTGELFF. The DNA of the CDR3 is TGTGCCACCAGCAGAGGGTACCTAGCGGGAGGAGTTGACACCGGGGAGCTGTTTTTT.

This chain connects TRBV2 to TRBJ2-5, with TRBD2 matching over 7 bases. Trimming removed 4 bases from V and 4 bases from J; junction bases left unmatched: 6. The CDR3 is 14 residues long. Germline CDR1 and CDR2: SNHLY and FYNNEI. CDR3 protein: CASSGGGPRETQYF. The CDR3, as DNA: TGTGCCAGCAGTGGGGGGGGTCCTCGAGAGACCCAGTACTTC.

This chain joins TRBV30 and TRBJ2-7; TRBD1 agrees at 10 bases. The CDR3 extends over 14 amino acids. Germline V CDR1 and CDR2: GTSNPN, SVGIG (reference sequence). Germline trimming cut 3 bases from V and 1 base from J; bases unmatched to any gene: 3. The CDR3 DNA reads TGTGCCTGGAGGGACAGGGGGATATCCTACGAGCAGTACTTC. Translation: CAWRDRGISYEQYF.

The rearrangement uses TRBV5-5 and TRBJ1-5; 7 positions match TRBD1. V gave up 4 bases and J gave up 0 bases; unmatched junction bases: 7. Germline V gene sequence: CDR1 SGHKS, CDR2 YYEKEE (reference sequence). This CDR3 spans 16 amino acids. CDR3 nucleotides: TGTGCCAGCAGCCCGTGGACAGGTTTTAGCAATCAGCCCCAGCATTTT. Amino acids: CASSPWTGFSNQPQHF. Using reference TRBV5-5 and TRBJ1-5 for the parts outside the CDR3, the full variable domain is DAGVTQSPTHLIKTRGQQVTLRCSPISGHKSVSWYQQVLGQGPQFIFQYYEKEERGRGNFPDRFSARQFPNYSSELNVNALLLGDSALYLCASSPWTGFSNQPQHFGDGTRLSIL.

This clone was detected ten times or more. V gene TRBV14 combines with J gene TRBJ2-7; no firm D call. Germline V gene data show CDR1 as SGHDN and CDR2 as FVKESK. The CDR3 is 12 amino acids. The V end lost 0 bases, the J end lost 4 bases, and 4 bases lay between the germline ends. CDR3 in DNA: TGTGCCAGCAGCCAAGACAGGTACGAGCAGTACTTC. This encodes CASSQDRYEQYF.

J is TRBJ2-3 and V is TRBV30; 13 bases fit TRBD2. Germline V lookup: CDR1 GTSNPN, CDR2 SVGIG (reference sequence). Germline trimming cut 3 bases from V and 4 bases from J; bases unmatched to any gene: 4. CDR3 length: 15 residues. CDR3: CAWSRLAGGPDTQYF. CDR3 sequence (DNA): TGTGCCTGGAGCAGACTAGCGGGAGGCCCAGATACGCAGTATTTT.

This clone was found once. V usage is TRBV19 and J usage is TRBJ2-1, with 14 bases identical to TRBD2. V was pared by 5 bases and J by 4 bases, with 7 bases of the junction left unmatched. The CDR3 length is 17 residues. Germline lookup yields CDR1 LNHDA and CDR2 SQIVND (reference sequence). The CDR3 sequence is CASSLRTSGGYYNEQFF. CDR3 sequence (DNA): TGTGCCAGTAGTTTAAGGACTAGCGGGGGGTATTACAATGAGCAGTTCTTC. The full variable domain, its missing parts supplied by reference TRBV19 and TRBJ2-1, is DGGITQSPKYLFRKEGQNVTLSCEQNLNHDAMYWYRQDPGQGLRLIYYSQIVNDFQKGDIAEGYSVSREKKESFPLTVTSAQKNPTAFYLCASSLRTSGGYYNEQFFGPGTRLTVL.

The chain joins TRBV6-5 to TRBJ2-3, with 11 bases aligning to TRBD2. V shed 2 bases, J shed 6 bases, and the junction held 7 bases outside the gene matches. The germline V gene has CDR1 MNHEY and CDR2 SVGAGI. CDR3 length: 16 amino acids. As DNA, the CDR3 is TGTGCCAGCAGTTACGGCACTAGCGGGGGTCAGGATACGCAGTATTTT. It is translated as CASSYGTSGGQDTQYF.

This rearrangement joins TRBV5-5 to TRBJ2-7; the D is unclear. Deletions cut 0 bases from V and 5 bases from J, with 6 bases between. Germline V gene lookup returns CDR1 SGHKS and CDR2 YYEKEE (reference sequence). CDR3 length: 12 amino acids. The CDR3 nucleotides are TGTGCCAGCAGCTTGGTGCCTAACGAGCAGTACTTC. Translated, it gives CASSLVPNEQYF.

J is TRBJ2-7 and V is TRBV5-6; 12 bases align to TRBD2. Unmatched junction bases numbered 2, after V lost 7 bases and J lost 3 bases. The germline V gene has CDR1 SGHDT and CDR2 YYEEEE. This CDR3 contains 13 residues. This CDR3 is CASGLAGSYEQYF. The CDR3 region has the DNA TGTGCCAGCGGACTAGCGGGAAGCTACGAGCAGTACTTC. Full variable domain (missing parts from reference TRBV5-6 and TRBJ2-7): DAGVTQSPTHLIKTRGQQVTLRCSPKSGHDTVSWYQQALGQGPQFIFQYYEEEERQRGNFPDRFSGHQFPNYSSELNVNALLLGDSALYLCASGLAGSYEQYFGPGTRLTVT.

The chain recombines TRBV19 with TRBJ1-2; D ambiguous. The germline gives CDR1 LNHDA, CDR2 SQIVND (reference sequence). V was clipped by 6 bases and J by 7 bases, with 21 bases between them. This CDR3 comprises 15 residues. In DNA, the CDR3 is TGTGCCAGTAGAAACTTGCCGGTTCAGGCCGGTGGCTACACCTTC. Protein sequence: CASRNLPVQAGGYTF.

This clone was counted ten times or more. This chain uses TRBV2 with TRBJ1-1, with D perhaps matching TRBD1 (5 bases). Germline loops: CDR1 SNHLY, CDR2 FYNNEI. V was clipped by 9 bases and J by 3 bases, with 14 bases between them. The CDR3 runs to 13 residues. CDR3 sequence: CARGGGKDTEAFF. CDR3 nucleotide sequence: TGTGCCAGGGGCGGGGGTAAGGACACTGAAGCTTTCTTT.

The chain carries TRBV3-1 (or the pseudogene TRBV3-2) and TRBJ2-5; 8 bases fit TRBD2. The junction had 3 bases not matched to a gene; V was cut back by 6 bases and J by 3 bases. Germline V gives CDR1 LGHDT, CDR2 YNNKEL (reference sequence). This CDR3 has 13 residues. Here the CDR3 DNA reads TGTGCCAGCAGACCCGGGGGGGAAGAGACCCAGTACTTC. This sequence encodes CASRPGGEETQYF.

The chain couples TRBV20-1 to TRBJ2-7; D is unresolved. The CDR3 totals 11 residues. Trimming removed 2 bases at V and 7 bases at J, with 9 bases between. CDR1 is DFQATT, CDR2 SNEGSKA, per germline (reference sequence). CDR3 sequence reads: CSARLALEQYF. The DNA for the CDR3 is TGCAGTGCTAGATTGGCTCTTGAGCAGTACTTC.

The V gene is TRBV24-1, the J gene TRBJ2-7; D ambiguous. The germline V and J ends were trimmed by 3 bases and 5 bases, with 10 bases remaining between them. This CDR3 has 13 amino acids. Per germline, CDR1 KGHDR and CDR2 SFDVKD. The CDR3 here is CATSDGPLNEQYF. In DNA, the CDR3 is TGTGCCACCAGTGATGGCCCCTTAAACGAGCAGTACTTC.

The V gene is TRBV13, the J gene TRBJ2-6; TRBD1 matches 7 bases. V gave up 5 bases and J gave up 7 bases; unmatched junction bases: 14. CDR3 length equals 17 residues. Germline CDR1 is PRHDT and CDR2 is FYEKMQ (reference sequence). CDR3 in DNA: TGTGCCAGCAGCGTAAGCTCAGGGGGATTAAGAGCCAACGTCCTGACTTTC. Protein product: CASSVSSGGLRANVLTF. The full variable domain, in which reference TRBV13 and TRBJ2-6 provide the parts outside the CDR3, is AAGVIQSPRHLIKEKRETATLKCYPIPRHDTVYWYQQGPGQDPQFLISFYEKMQSDKGSIPDRFSAQQFSDYHSELNMSSLELGDSALYFCASSVSSGGLRANVLTFGAGSRLTVL.

The chain joins TRBV24-1 to TRBJ2-1; 11 bases are shared with TRBD2. This CDR3 spans 16 amino acids. Unmatched junction bases numbered 6, after V lost 4 bases and J lost 5 bases. Germline lookup yields CDR1 KGHDR and CDR2 SFDVKD. Here the CDR3 reads CATSDPPGLADNEQFF. As DNA, the CDR3 is TGTGCCACCAGTGACCCCCCGGGACTAGCGGACAATGAGCAGTTCTTC.

This chain connects TRBV3-1 (or the pseudogene TRBV3-2) to TRBJ2-2; 8 bases map to TRBD2. Germline lookup yields CDR1 LGHDT and CDR2 YNNKEL (reference sequence). V was clipped by 1 base and J by 2 bases; unmatched bases: 6. This CDR3 comprises 17 residues. The CDR3 sequence is CASSQVRLAGNTGELFF. The CDR3 DNA reads as TGTGCCAGCAGCCAAGTGCGGCTAGCGGGTAACACCGGGGAGCTGTTTTTT.

The rearrangement uses TRBV2 and TRBJ1-1, with 8 positions matching TRBD1. The germline V gene has CDR1 SNHLY and CDR2 FYNNEI. The CDR3 has 11 residues. The ends lost 6 bases at V and 11 bases at J; junction bases unmatched: 5. In nucleotides, the CDR3 is TGTGCCAGCAGGACAGGGGTAAGGGCTTTCTTT. This codes for CASRTGVRAFF.

The rearrangement uses TRBV7-9 and TRBJ2-7; no reliable D call. Germline V gene data show CDR1 as SEHNR and CDR2 as FQNEAQ (reference sequence). V lost 1 base and J lost 6, with 13 bases in between. The CDR3 has 14 residues. The CDR3 spells CASSLGPPSAEQYF. CDR3 sequence (DNA): TGTGCCAGCAGCTTAGGTCCTCCGAGCGCCGAGCAGTACTTC.

The chain carries TRBV15 and TRBJ1-4; D is uncertain. CDR3 length: 18 amino acids. Germline CDR1 LNHNV, CDR2 YYDKDF (reference sequence). Trimming pared 8 bases from V and 4 bases from J, leaving 26 bases between. CDR3 region: CATGRGIGPGQYNEKLFF. CDR3 DNA sequence: TGTGCCACCGGGCGGGGAATTGGCCCGGGTCAATATAATGAAAAACTGTTTTTT.

The rearrangement links TRBV18 to TRBJ1-2; no definite D call. Germline V CDR1 and CDR2: KGHSH, LQKENI. This CDR3 comprises 14 residues. Trimming stripped 4 bases from V and 5 bases from J, with 14 bases between. CDR3 nucleotides: TGTGCCAGCTCACTCACCGAGGGAAGGTATGGCTACACCTTC. It codes for CASSLTEGRYGYTF. The variable domain in full, with the rest retrieved from reference TRBV18 and TRBJ1-2, is NAGVMQNPRHLVRRRGQEARLRCSPMKGHSHVYWYRQLPEEGLKFMVYLQKENIIDESGMPKERFSAEFPKEGPSILRIQQVVRGDSAAYFCASSLTEGRYGYTFGSGTRLTVV.

The gene calls are TRBV28 and TRBJ1-5; D is unresolved. Trimming cost V 5 bases and J 4 bases, with 9 bases left between them. The CDR3 sequence is 13 residues long. Germline CDR1 and CDR2: MDHEN and SYDVKM. The CDR3 DNA reads TGTGCCAGCAGTCCCCCAGCGAATCAGCCCCAGCATTTT. Translating gives CASSPPANQPQHF. The full variable domain, in which reference TRBV28 and TRBJ1-5 provide the parts outside the CDR3, is DVKVTQSSRYLVKRTGEKVFLECVQDMDHENMFWYRQDPGLGLRLIYFSYDVKMKEKGDIPEGYSVSREKKERFSLILESASTNQTSMYLCASSPPANQPQHFGDGTRLSIL.

CDR3 region: CASTPRAGGPFGEQFF. The CDR3 DNA reads as TGTGCCAGCACCCCCCGAGCGGGAGGGCCGTTTGGTGAGCAGTTCTTC. The genes are TRBV11-3 and TRBJ2-1; 10 nucleotides align to TRBD2. With 7 bases clipped from V and 9 bases from J, the junction kept 15 bases outside the gene matches. The CDR3 sequence is 16 residues long. The germline gives CDR1 SGHNT, CDR2 YENEEA.

The V and J genes are TRBV5-4 and TRBJ2-3; 8 positions match TRBD2. This CDR3 spans 14 amino acids. Germline CDR1 reads SGHNT; CDR2 reads YYREEE (reference sequence). With V trimmed by 2 bases and J by 4 bases, 3 bases remained unmatched. The CDR3 reads CASSLRGRSDTQYF. Here the CDR3 DNA reads TGTGCCAGCAGCTTACGCGGGAGGTCAGATACGCAGTATTTT.

This sequence joins TRBV5-1 and TRBJ2-3, with 10 bases matching TRBD2. This CDR3 has 14 amino acids. Germline V gene data show CDR1 as SGHRS and CDR2 as YFSETQ. V lost 6 bases, J lost 3 bases, and 4 bases stayed unmatched. CDR3 DNA sequence: TGCGCCAGCAACCCTAGCGGGAGTACAGATACGCAGTATTTT. This sequence encodes CASNPSGSTDTQYF.